These 26 T cell receptor beta chains came from one sample sequenced in a study of cytomegalovirus exposure and HLA in healthy donors. With 60 Vbeta and 13 Jbeta primers, the PCR was carried out. Only in-frame clones appear in the TCRdb table, and some are missing; sequencing was by immunoSEQ multiplex PCR. The sample has under 130,000 clones, about 81% seen once. Sequences were obtained from PBMCs. All receptors come from a young man in good health and CMV-seronegative.

This chain connects TRBV9 to TRBJ1-1; no firm D call. Germline V gene data show CDR1 as SGDLS and CDR2 as YYNGEE. Trimming removed 0 bases from V and 3 bases from J, with 9 bases in between. The CDR3 spans 14 residues. CDR3 residues: CASSVGFGDTEAFF. For the CDR3, the DNA is TGTGCCAGCAGCGTAGGGTTCGGTGACACTGAAGCTTTCTTT.

This clone was counted ten times or more. The rearrangement uses TRBV6-5 and TRBJ1-2; D possibly corresponds to TRBD1 (6 bases). The CDR3 loop spans 14 amino acids. Trimming left V 7 bases short and J 5 bases short, with 17 bases between. CDR1 is MNHEY, CDR2 SVGAGI, per germline. CDR3 protein: CASKMDSPPYGYTF. For the CDR3, the DNA is TGTGCCAGCAAAATGGACAGCCCGCCTTATGGCTACACCTTC.

The V and J genes are TRBV18 and TRBJ2-5, with 9 nucleotides matching TRBD1. Germline CDR1 and CDR2: KGHSH and LQKENI. The CDR3 extends over 16 amino acids. V lost 3 bases, J lost 5 bases, and 10 bases stayed unmatched. CDR3 nucleotides: TGTGCCAGCTCACCTGAAACAGGGGGCACTGGGGAGACCCAGTACTTC. Its translation: CASSPETGGTGETQYF.

The rearrangement uses TRBV6-5 and TRBJ2-1; D gene ambiguous. Deletions cut 5 bases from V and 4 bases from J, with 3 bases between. Germline CDR1 reads MNHEY; CDR2 reads SVGAGI. CDR3 length: 11 residues. CDR3 amino acids: CASSLYNEQFF. In nucleotides, the CDR3 is TGTGCCAGCAGTCTATACAATGAGCAGTTCTTC.

The chain's CDR3 is CASSPRGGSEAFF. The CDR3 DNA is TGTGCCAGCAGCCCCCGTGGAGGGTCTGAAGCTTTCTTT. The chain couples TRBV7-6 to TRBJ1-1, with no clear D. Germline CDR1 and CDR2: SGHVS and FNYEAQ. V lost 5 bases and J lost 6, with 13 bases in between. The CDR3 is 13 amino acids.

The rearrangement joins TRBV27 to TRBJ2-7, with TRBD1 identical over 8 bases. The CDR3 has 14 residues. CDR1 and CDR2 (germline): MNHEY, SMNVEV (reference sequence). Losses at the gene ends were 6 bases for V and 2 bases for J; bases not matched to a gene: 6. In DNA, the CDR3 is TGTGCCAGCAGCAGGACAGGGCGTACCTACGAGCAGTACTTC. It yields the protein CASSRTGRTYEQYF.

Written as DNA, the CDR3 is TGCGCCAGCAGCGCCGAAGGGACTAGCGGGGCCTTGAAGCAGTACTTC. Its translation is CASSAEGTSGALKQYF. J is TRBJ2-7 and V is TRBV5-1, with 13 bases matching TRBD2. CDR1 and CDR2 from the germline V gene are SGHRS and YFSETQ. This CDR3 is built from 16 residues. Unmatched junction bases numbered 12, after V lost 4 bases and J lost 8 bases.

The chain is built from TRBV9 and TRBJ2-6; D might be TRBD2 (5 bases). The CDR3 is 16 amino acids. Trimming cost V 1 base and J 2 bases, with 10 bases left between them. Germline CDR1 SGDLS, CDR2 YYNGEE. CDR3 region: CASSVSGAAGANVLTF. CDR3 sequence (DNA): TGTGCCAGCAGCGTATCTGGAGCGGCTGGGGCCAACGTCCTGACTTTC.

A note on this clone: At one end the junction does not follow the germline gene, possibly because of a read error. The V gene is TRBV30, the J gene TRBJ2-7, with 10 bases aligning to TRBD2. The CDR3 is made up of 15 amino acids. CDR1 GTSNPN and CDR2 SVGIG come from the germline V gene (reference sequence). The CDR3 DNA follows: TGTGCCTGGAGTAAGTTAGCGGGGGGCAATTACGTGCAGTACTTC. Translated, it gives CAWSKLAGGNYVQYF.

This chain links TRBV10-2 with TRBJ1-1, with 10 bases aligning to TRBD1. The V gene's germline CDR1 is WSHSY and CDR2 SAAADI. V gave up 4 bases and J gave up 5 bases; unmatched junction bases: 4. The CDR3 length is 14 residues. CDR3 in DNA: TGCGCCAGCAGTGGACAGGGGGCGAGAACTGAAGCTTTCTTT. Protein sequence: CASSGQGARTEAFF.

This clone turned up a few times. The J gene is TRBJ1-1, the V gene TRBV18, with 8 bases aligning to TRBD1. CDR3 length: 14 residues. The V gene's germline CDR1 is KGHSH and CDR2 LQKENI. The J segment lost 6 bases and the V segment lost 6 bases, leaving 9 bases of the junction unmatched. The CDR3 nucleotides are TGTGCCAGCTCGCGGGACAGGTCAGAAGCTGAAGCTTTCTTT. Protein sequence: CASSRDRSEAEAFF.

The chain recombines TRBV29-1 with TRBJ1-1; weak D call: TRBD1 (6 bases). From germline, CDR1 is SQVTM and CDR2 ANQGSEA. This CDR3 comprises 16 residues. Trimming took off 7 bases at V and 1 base at J, with 22 bases between the two ends. The CDR3 bases are TGCAGCGGAGAGCCCCGGGGGGCACATGGGAACACTGAAGCTTTCTTT. Protein: CSGEPRGAHGNTEAFF.

This clone showed up just a few times. The rearrangement uses TRBV4-1 and TRBJ2-5; D is unclear. The CDR3 covers 13 residues. Trimming removed 2 bases at V and 2 bases at J, with 6 bases between. The V gene's germline CDR1 is MGHRA and CDR2 YSYEKL. The CDR3 bases are TGCGCCAGCAGCCAAAGACTTCAAGAGACCCAGTACTTC. Its protein product is CASSQRLQETQYF.

This clone was counted once. The chain recombines TRBV6-5 with TRBJ2-3; 9 positions agree with TRBD2. V lost 0 bases and J lost 6; bases outside the gene matches: 4. CDR3 length: 15 amino acids. The germline gives CDR1 MNHEY, CDR2 SVGAGI. Here the CDR3 DNA reads TGTGCCAGCAGTTACTCTCCTAGCGGGACGGATACGCAGTATTTT. Translation: CASSYSPSGTDTQYF.

This clone was picked up a small number of times. The CDR3 DNA is TGTGCCAGCAGCTTGCGGGGGGCAGTTAATCAGCCCCAGCATTTT. Protein sequence: CASSLRGAVNQPQHF. The rearrangement joins TRBV9 to TRBJ1-5; possibly TRBD1 for D (6 bases). Germline V gene data show CDR1 as SGDLS and CDR2 as YYNGEE. Trimming left V 4 bases short and J 4 bases short, with 15 bases between. The CDR3 spans 15 residues.

This chain links TRBV2 with TRBJ2-7; 8 bases line up with TRBD1. This CDR3 contains 14 residues. Germline-derived CDR1 and CDR2 are SNHLY and FYNNEI. J lost 3 bases, V lost 6 bases, and 7 bases had no gene match. The CDR3 DNA is TGTGCCAGCAGCGACAGGGGATGGGGCTACGAGCAGTACTTC. Translated, it gives CASSDRGWGYEQYF.

V gene TRBV27 combines with J gene TRBJ2-5; 9 bases match TRBD1. Looked up from germline, CDR1 is MNHEY and CDR2 is SMNVEV (reference sequence). With V trimmed by 3 bases and J by 2 bases, 1 base remained unmatched. This CDR3 spans 14 amino acids. The CDR3 region has the DNA TGTGCCAGCAGTTTTGGGACAGGGCAAGAGACCCAGTACTTC. Its protein product is CASSFGTGQETQYF.

This clone came up a few times. The CDR3 sequence: CASSSLRQGRVYEQYF. The DNA for the CDR3 is TGTGCCAGCAGCTCACTGAGACAGGGAAGGGTCTACGAGCAGTACTTC. The chain couples TRBV28 to TRBJ2-7, with 7 bases lining up with TRBD1. CDR3 length: 16 amino acids. Per germline, CDR1 MDHEN and CDR2 SYDVKM. J lost 3 bases, V lost 6 bases, and 14 bases had no gene match.

The genes are TRBV2 and TRBJ2-5; 11 positions match TRBD1. V lost 6 bases, J lost 5 bases, and 8 bases stayed unmatched. The germline V gene has CDR1 SNHLY and CDR2 FYNNEI. The CDR3 covers 15 residues. CDR3 nucleotides: TGTGCCAGCAGCCTCGGACAGGGGGCCGTGGAGACCCAGTACTTC. Residues: CASSLGQGAVETQYF.

V usage is TRBV13 and J usage is TRBJ2-7; D may be TRBD1 (6 bases). Trimming cost V 5 bases and J 7 bases, with 12 bases left between them. Germline values: CDR1 PRHDT, CDR2 FYEKMQ (reference sequence). The CDR3 is 12 residues long. This CDR3 is CASSAYRVEQYF. The CDR3 DNA follows: TGTGCCAGCAGCGCCTACAGGGTTGAGCAGTACTTC.

This clone came up a few times. This chain uses TRBV19 with TRBJ1-2; 7 nucleotides align to TRBD1. J lost 8 bases, V lost 5 bases, and 14 bases had no gene match. CDR3 length equals 15 residues. The V gene's germline CDR1 is LNHDA and CDR2 SQIVND (reference sequence). The CDR3 sequence: CASSPGTAYLRGYTF. The CDR3 DNA sequence: TGTGCCAGTAGTCCGGGGACAGCCTATCTAAGGGGCTACACCTTC.

With respect to this clone: Other DNA sequences in the sample encode the same CDR3. The chain has TRBV9 and TRBJ1-1; 11 nucleotides align to TRBD1. This CDR3 contains 15 residues. The ends lost 0 bases at V and 8 bases at J; junction bases unmatched: 6. Germline CDR1 is SGDLS and CDR2 is YYNGEE. The CDR3 coding sequence is TGTGCCAGCAGCGTAGGAGGGACAGGGGGGGAAGAAGCTTTCTTT. Its protein product is CASSVGGTGGEEAFF.

This clone came up once. V is TRBV27 and J is TRBJ1-4; TRBD1 matches 10 bases. Germline-derived CDR1 and CDR2 are MNHEY and SMNVEV (reference sequence). V lost 5 bases, J lost 4 bases, and 1 base stayed unmatched. This CDR3 comprises 14 residues. CDR3 in amino acids: CASSRDRGNEKLFF. CDR3 in DNA: TGTGCCAGCAGTCGGGACAGGGGTAATGAAAAACTGTTTTTT.

This clone has only a few counts. The J gene is TRBJ1-2, the V gene TRBV6-1; possible D gene TRBD1, 6 bases. CDR1 and CDR2 (germline): MNHNS, SASEGT. Trimming removed 7 bases at V and 5 bases at J, with 17 bases between. The CDR3 runs 14 residues. The CDR3, as DNA: TGTGCCAGCAAAATGGACAGCCCGCCTTATGGCTACACCTTC. Translation gives CASKMDSPPYGYTF.

The V call is TRBV30, the J call TRBJ1-1; D perhaps matches TRBD1 (6 bases). Per the germline V gene, CDR1 is GTSNPN and CDR2 is SVGIG (reference sequence). The ends were cut back, 2 bases at V and 1 base at J, with 8 bases in the middle. There are 13 residues in the CDR3. CDR3 DNA: TGTGCCTGGAGTCGACAGGCGAACACTGAAGCTTTCTTT. It translates to CAWSRQANTEAFF.

Points on this clone: Relative to the germline gene, one junction end is altered; a read error may explain this. The rearrangement uses TRBV10-3 and TRBJ2-7; D possibly corresponds to TRBD1 (6 bases). Per germline, CDR1 ENHRY and CDR2 SYGVKD. The CDR3 runs to 15 residues. The CDR3 loop reads CASSYSGHETYEQYF. The CDR3 nucleotides are TGTGCCAGCAGTTACTCGGGACATGAGACCTACGAGCAGTACTTC.